In this sample, the clone carrying this T cell receptor beta chain turned up many times. CDR3 length: 11 amino acids. With 6 bases removed from V and 5 bases from J, the gap between germline ends came to 7 bases. This sample was taken from a study of early T cells in non-severe SARS-CoV-2 infection. Individual cDNA molecules were tagged with unique molecular identifiers. One entry per CDR3 protein results from TCRdb running MiXCR on the 5' RACE reads. The sample includes tens of thousands of distinct CDR3 sequences, approximately 12% of them seen just once. The sequenced sample was whole blood. V gene TRBV12-3 or TRBV12-4 combines with J gene TRBJ1-1, with D hard to call. The sequence was obtained from an adult who was a healthcare worker with PCR-confirmed SARS-CoV-2 infection or an uninfected control (not recorded which). The CDR3 is CASRQGTEAFF. CDR3 coding DNA: TGTGCCAGCAGACAAGGTACTGAAGCTTTCTTT.